Here is one TCR beta chain with its context. This sample is drawn from a study of CD8 T cells in Susac syndrome. The CDR3 spans 15 residues. Per germline, CDR1 LNHDA and CDR2 SQIVND (reference sequence). Trimming took 4 bases from V and 2 from J, leaving 14 bases between them. Random hexamers were used to reverse transcribe the RNA input (0.5 to 1 ug). Each CDR3 protein gets one entry after TCRdb re-called the immunoSEQ multiplex PCR reads with MiXCR. The data contain 140,000 to 150,000 distinct CDR3 sequences, around 95% of them singletons. Sequenced input: CD4+ T cells from PBMCs. The chain uses TRBV19 and TRBJ1-2; D remains unclear. This sequence was found in a human donor with multiple sclerosis. CDR3 region: CASSTPGAINYGYTF. DNA for the CDR3: TGTGCCAGTAGTACCCCCGGAGCGATAAACTATGGCTACACCTTC. Full variable domain (remainder filled in from reference TRBV19 and TRBJ1-2): DGGITQSPKYLFRKEGQNVTLSCEQNLNHDAMYWYRQDPGQGLRLIYYSQIVNDFQKGDIAEGYSVSREKKESFPLTVTSAQKNPTAFYLCASSTPGAINYGYTFGSGTRLTVV.